A single sample gave rise to the 3 T cell receptor beta chains below, sequenced in a study of blood T cell repertoires in COVID-19. The repertoire was sequenced with immunoSEQ multiplex PCR; TCRdb's copy has only in-frame clones and lacks some. The sample lists roughly 140,000 clones, 70% to 90% seen once, with 6.2% in the top ten. Sequences were obtained from PBMCs or T cells enriched from blood (not recorded which). Receptors originate from a woman in her 40s who had recovered from COVID-19.

The chain joins TRBV10-3 to TRBJ1-5; 9 bases map to TRBD1. Looked up from germline, CDR1 is ENHRY and CDR2 is SYGVKD. CDR3 length equals 14 residues. The V and J ends lost 10 bases and 3 bases, in that order; junction bases with no gene match: 7. This CDR3 reads CATTTGGFNQPQHF. The CDR3 DNA reads TGTGCCACGACTACAGGGGGCTTCAATCAGCCCCAGCATTTT.

This chain connects TRBV7-3 to TRBJ1-5, with 7 bases lining up with TRBD1. Per the germline V gene, CDR1 is SGHTA and CDR2 is FQGTGA. The CDR3 runs to 14 residues. V dropped 8 bases and J dropped 4; count of bases not matched to a gene: 8. CDR3 loop: CASANAGGNQPQHF. The DNA of the CDR3 is TGTGCCAGCGCCAACGCAGGGGGGAATCAGCCCCAGCATTTT.

J is TRBJ2-7 and V is TRBV29-1, with D perhaps matching TRBD1 (5 bases). Per germline, CDR1 SQVTM and CDR2 ANQGSEA. V was cut by 7 bases and J by 2 bases, with 12 bases left in between. This CDR3 region has 12 residues. The DNA of the CDR3 is TGCAGCGGTGCGGACAACCCCTACGAGCAGTACTTC. It codes for CSGADNPYEQYF.